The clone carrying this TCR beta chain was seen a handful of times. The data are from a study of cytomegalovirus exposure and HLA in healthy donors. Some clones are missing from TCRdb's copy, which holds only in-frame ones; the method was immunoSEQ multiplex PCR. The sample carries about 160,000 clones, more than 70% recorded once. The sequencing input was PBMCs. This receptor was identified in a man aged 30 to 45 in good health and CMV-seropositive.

The CDR3 is CAIAITGEDEQYF. CDR3 sequence (DNA): TGTGCCATCGCTATAACAGGCGAGGACGAGCAGTACTTC. V gene TRBV10-3 combines with J gene TRBJ2-7; a weak D match, TRBD1 (5 bases). V dropped 8 bases and J dropped 5 bases, with 16 bases sitting between them. CDR3 length: 13 residues. The V gene's germline CDR1 is ENHRY and CDR2 SYGVKD.